Below are 7 T cell receptor beta chains sequenced from a single sample in a study of tumor-infiltrating lymphocytes in primary liver carcinoma. The authors made TCR beta cDNA from roughly 480 ng total RNA with a constant-region primer. ARM-PCR was slightly modified, and three nested multiplex PCR rounds with it gave rise to the TCR beta libraries. A C-beta reverse primer and TRBV1-TRBV30 forward primers served in each of the first two PCR rounds, at approximately 10 cycles apiece. TCRdb redid the calling of the multiplex PCR reads with MiXCR, one entry per CDR3 protein. The table has approximately 330,000 distinct CDR3 sequences, 65% seen once. Blood RNA came from unsorted whole blood; germline DNA was also extracted. What was sequenced was peripheral blood. Receptors were obtained from a man aged 35-49 years with primary liver carcinoma and hepatitis B virus infection.

Regarding this clonotype: Germline and junction disagree at one end, which may indicate a read error. This chain connects TRBV4-1 to TRBJ2-7, with D maybe TRBD2 (6 bases). Germline values: CDR1 MGHRA, CDR2 YSYEKL. The CDR3 runs 14 residues. The CDR3 DNA reads TGCGCCAGCAGCCAAACCGGGAGCCTCTACAAGCAGTACTTC. Translated: CASSQTGSLYKQYF.

For this clonotype: Germline and junction disagree at one end, which may indicate a read error. The V and J genes are TRBV11-2 and TRBJ1-4; D call uncertain. CDR1 is SGHAT and CDR2 is FQNNGV in the germline V gene. The CDR3 totals 17 residues. The CDR3 DNA reads TGTACCAGCAGCCCAAGCCCTGATAGGTTGGCTAATGAAAAACTGTTTTTT. Residues: CTSSPSPDRLANEKLFF.

The chain links TRBV6-6 to TRBJ2-1; TRBD2 agrees at 10 bases. Germline V gene data show CDR1 as MNHNY and CDR2 as SVGAGI (reference sequence). The trim removed 2 bases at V and 3 bases at J, leaving 1 base unmatched. The CDR3 is 15 amino acids. The CDR3 nucleotides read TGTGCCAGCAGTTACCTAGCGGGAGTCTACAATGAGCAGTTCTTC. Protein product: CASSYLAGVYNEQFF.

Details on this clonotype: A read error is possible here, since a much larger clone lies one base away. The gene calls are TRBV6-5 and TRBJ2-7; TRBD1 might be the D (5 bases). CDR1 and CDR2 from the germline V gene are MNHEY and SVGAGI. CDR3 length equals 13 residues. Trimming left V 6 bases short and J 4 bases short, with 13 bases between. The CDR3 region has the DNA TGTGCCAGCAGACGGACAAGGGCGTACGAGCAGTACTTC. Amino acids: CASRRTRAYEQYF.

The V call is TRBV11-3, the J call TRBJ2-2; D is tentatively TRBD1 or TRBD2 (5 bases each). Germline V gene sequence: CDR1 SGHNT, CDR2 YENEEA. The CDR3 is made up of 18 amino acids. Trimming removed 5 bases at V and 9 bases at J, with 28 bases between. The CDR3 region has the DNA TGTGCCAGCAGCCCCAATACGTTCGGGACCTCGTCCGCCAGGGAGCTGTTTTTT. The encoded protein is CASSPNTFGTSSARELFF.

On this clonotype itself: Just one base apart from a much larger clone, this may be a read error. V is TRBV6-5 and J is TRBJ1-1; 8 bases line up with TRBD1. The germline CDR1 and CDR2 sequences are MNHEY and SVGAGI. The CDR3 spans 13 residues. The CDR3 DNA follows: TGTGCCAGCAGGACAGGGGTGAACACTGAAGCTCTCTTT. Amino acids: CASRTGVNTEALF.

As regards this clonotype: A read error is possible here, since a much larger clone lies one base away. The chain uses TRBV10-2 and TRBJ2-5, with D perhaps being TRBD1 or TRBD2 (6 bases each). The CDR3 totals 14 residues. Per the germline V gene, CDR1 is WSHSY and CDR2 is SAAADI. The CDR3 loop is CAISEWQGRETQYF. The CDR3 nucleotides are TGCGCCATCAGTGAGTGGCAGGGGAGGGAGACCCAGTACTTC.